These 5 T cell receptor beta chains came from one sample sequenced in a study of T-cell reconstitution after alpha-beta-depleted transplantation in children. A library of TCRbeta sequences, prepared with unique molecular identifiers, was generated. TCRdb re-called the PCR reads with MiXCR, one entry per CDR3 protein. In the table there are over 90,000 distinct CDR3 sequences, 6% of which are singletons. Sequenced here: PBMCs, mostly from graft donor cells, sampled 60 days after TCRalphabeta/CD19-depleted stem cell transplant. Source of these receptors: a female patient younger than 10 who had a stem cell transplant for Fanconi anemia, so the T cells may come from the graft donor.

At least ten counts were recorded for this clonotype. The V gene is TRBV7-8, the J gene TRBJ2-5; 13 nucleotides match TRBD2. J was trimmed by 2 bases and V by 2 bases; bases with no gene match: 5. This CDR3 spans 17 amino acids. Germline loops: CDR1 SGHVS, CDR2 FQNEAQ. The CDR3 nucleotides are TGTGCCAGCAGCTTACTGGGACTAGCGGGGTCTCAAGAGACCCAGTACTTC. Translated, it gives CASSLLGLAGSQETQYF.

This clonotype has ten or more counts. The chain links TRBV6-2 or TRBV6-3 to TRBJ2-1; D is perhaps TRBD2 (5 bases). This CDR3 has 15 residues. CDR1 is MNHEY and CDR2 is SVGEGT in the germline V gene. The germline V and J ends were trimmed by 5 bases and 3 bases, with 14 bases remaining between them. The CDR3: CASSAHWEYYNEQFF. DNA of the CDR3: TGTGCCAGCAGTGCCCATTGGGAGTACTACAATGAGCAGTTCTTC.

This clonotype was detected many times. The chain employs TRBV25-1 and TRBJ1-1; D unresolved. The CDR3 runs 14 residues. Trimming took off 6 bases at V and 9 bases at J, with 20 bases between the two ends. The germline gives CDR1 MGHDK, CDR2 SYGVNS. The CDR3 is CASRRGGEGKKAFF. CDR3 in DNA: TGTGCCAGCAGGAGAGGAGGAGAAGGGAAGAAAGCTTTCTTT.

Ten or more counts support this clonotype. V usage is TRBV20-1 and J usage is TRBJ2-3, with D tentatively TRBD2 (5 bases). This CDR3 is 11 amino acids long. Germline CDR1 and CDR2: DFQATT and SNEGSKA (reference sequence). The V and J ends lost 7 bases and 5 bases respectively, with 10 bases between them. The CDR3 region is CSVSAEDTQYF. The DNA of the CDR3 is TGCAGTGTTTCAGCGGAAGATACGCAGTATTTT.

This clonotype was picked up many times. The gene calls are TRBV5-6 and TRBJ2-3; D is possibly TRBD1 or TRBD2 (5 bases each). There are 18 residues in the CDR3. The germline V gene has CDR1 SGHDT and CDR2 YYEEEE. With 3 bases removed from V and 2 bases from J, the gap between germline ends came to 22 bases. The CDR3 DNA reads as TGTGCCAGCAGCTCTACTCACTGGGACGCAGACCCCACAGATACGCAGTATTTT. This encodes CASSSTHWDADPTDTQYF.